This TCR beta chain derives from a study of blood T cell repertoires in COVID-19. Overall study context: Italy, Spain and the United States were the sources of the convalescent and acute COVID-19 samples. The cDNA or gDNA used as material had been derived from T cells, B-cell-depleted T cells, or PBMCs.

Under the authors' procedure: Researchers report that nucleated cell counts were estimated from reference gene primer amplification. Produced via immunoSEQ multiplex PCR; TCRdb's table is partial and in-frame only. Clone size and the V and J calls come from that table; the DNA yielded D and trimming. The table records roughly 50,000 clones, approximately 80% of them present only once. This CDR3 has 16 residues. V lost 5 bases and J lost 0; bases outside the gene matches: 9. Germline-derived CDR1 and CDR2 are MDHEN and SYDVKM. Sequenced material: peripheral blood. The clonotype comes from a human donor with active or convalescent COVID-19. The donor label of this sample is uncertain. The V call is TRBV28, the J call TRBJ1-2; 7 bases map to TRBD1. CDR3 protein: CASSPTGTAANYGYTF. As DNA, the CDR3 is TGTGCCAGCAGTCCCACTGGGACAGCAGCTAACTATGGCTACACCTTC.